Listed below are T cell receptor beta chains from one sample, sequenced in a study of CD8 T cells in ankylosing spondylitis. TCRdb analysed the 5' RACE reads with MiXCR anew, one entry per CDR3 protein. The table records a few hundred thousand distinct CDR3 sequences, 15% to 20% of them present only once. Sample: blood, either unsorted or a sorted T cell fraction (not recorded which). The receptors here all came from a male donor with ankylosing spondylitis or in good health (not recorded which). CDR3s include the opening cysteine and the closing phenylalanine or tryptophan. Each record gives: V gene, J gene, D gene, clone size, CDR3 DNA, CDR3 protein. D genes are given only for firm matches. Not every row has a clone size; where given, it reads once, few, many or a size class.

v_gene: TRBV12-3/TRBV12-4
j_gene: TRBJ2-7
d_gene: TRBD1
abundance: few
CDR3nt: TGTGCCAGCAGGGACTCACTGACAGGGGCCGAGCAGTACTTC
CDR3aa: CASRDSLTGAEQYF

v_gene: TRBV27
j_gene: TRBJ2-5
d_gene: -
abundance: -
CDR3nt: TGTGCCAGCAGTTTTTTGGGGGCCCAAGAGACCCAGTACTTC
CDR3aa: CASSFLGAQETQYF

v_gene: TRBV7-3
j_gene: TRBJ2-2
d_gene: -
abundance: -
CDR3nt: TGTGCCAGCAGCCCCGGGACATATTTTATCGGGAACACCGGGGAGCTGTTTTTT
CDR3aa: CASSPGTYFIGNTGELFF

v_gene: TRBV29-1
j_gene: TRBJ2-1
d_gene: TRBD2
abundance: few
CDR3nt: TGCAGCGTTGCCGGTGCTAGCGGGAGTAACAATGAGCAGTTCTTC
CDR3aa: CSVAGASGSNNEQFF

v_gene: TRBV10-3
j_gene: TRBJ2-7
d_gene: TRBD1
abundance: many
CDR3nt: TGTGCCATCAGGGGGACAGACCTAACCTACGAGCAGTACTTC
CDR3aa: CAIRGTDLTYEQYF

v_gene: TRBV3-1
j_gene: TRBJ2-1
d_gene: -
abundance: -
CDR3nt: TGTGCCAGCAGCGCCAGCGGGCCATCTGCGTACAATGAGCAGTTCTTC
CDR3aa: CASSASGPSAYNEQFF

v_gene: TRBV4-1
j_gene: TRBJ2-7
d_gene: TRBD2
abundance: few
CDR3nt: TGCGCCAGCAGCCAAGTTCTGGCTAGCGGGACTTACGAGCAGTACTTC
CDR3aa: CASSQVLASGTYEQYF

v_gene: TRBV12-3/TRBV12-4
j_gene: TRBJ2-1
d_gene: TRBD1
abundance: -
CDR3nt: TGTGCCAGCAGTCGGACAGGGTTCCATGAGCAGTTCTTC
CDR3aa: CASSRTGFHEQFF

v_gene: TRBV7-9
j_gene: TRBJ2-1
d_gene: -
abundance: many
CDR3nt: TGTGCCAGCAGTTCAAGTGCAGGGCCCAATGAGCAGTTCTTC
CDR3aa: CASSSSAGPNEQFF

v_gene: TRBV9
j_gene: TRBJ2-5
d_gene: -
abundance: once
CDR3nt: TGTGCCAGCAGCGTGGGAACCGGGCTTCGAGAGACCCAGTACTTC
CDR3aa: CASSVGTGLRETQYF

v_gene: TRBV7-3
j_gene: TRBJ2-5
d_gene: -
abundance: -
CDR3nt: TGTGCCAGCAGCTTAAACCCCCAAGAGACCCAGTACTTC
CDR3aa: CASSLNPQETQYF

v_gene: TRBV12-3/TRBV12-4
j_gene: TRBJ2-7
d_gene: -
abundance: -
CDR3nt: TGTGCCAGCAGTTCCCTCATCGGCGAGCAGTACTTC
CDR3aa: CASSSLIGEQYF

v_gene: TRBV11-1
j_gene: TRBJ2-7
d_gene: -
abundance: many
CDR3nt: TGTGCCAGCAGGGAGGGGGCCCCTTACGAGCAGTACTTC
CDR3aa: CASREGAPYEQYF

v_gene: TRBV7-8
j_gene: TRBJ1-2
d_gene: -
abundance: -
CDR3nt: TGTGCCAGCAGCTTAGTCGGTGGGACTAACTATGGCTACACCTTC
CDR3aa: CASSLVGGTNYGYTF

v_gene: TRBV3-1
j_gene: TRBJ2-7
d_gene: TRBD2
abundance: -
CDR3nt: TGTGCCAGCAGCCAAGTACTAGCGCCGGGCGAGCAGTACTTC
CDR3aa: CASSQVLAPGEQYF

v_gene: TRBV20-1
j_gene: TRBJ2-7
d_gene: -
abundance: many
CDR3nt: TGCAGTGCTAGAGATGCAGATATAGAATACGAGCAGTACTTC
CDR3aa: CSARDADIEYEQYF

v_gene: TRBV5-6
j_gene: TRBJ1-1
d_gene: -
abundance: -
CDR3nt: TGTGCCAGCAGCCCTTTGCCCGCTCAGAACACTGAAGCTTTCTTT
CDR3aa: CASSPLPAQNTEAFF

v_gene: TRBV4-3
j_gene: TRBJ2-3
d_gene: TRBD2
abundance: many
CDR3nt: TGCGCCAGCAGCCAAGATGGTAGCGGGAGCGCAGATACGCAGTATTTT
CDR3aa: CASSQDGSGSADTQYF

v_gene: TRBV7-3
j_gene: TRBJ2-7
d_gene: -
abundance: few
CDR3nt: TGTGCCAGCAGCTTAATGGCGGGATACGAGCAGTACTTC
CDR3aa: CASSLMAGYEQYF

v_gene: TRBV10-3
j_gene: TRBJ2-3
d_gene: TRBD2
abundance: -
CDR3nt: TGTGCCAAAACAACCGGGACTAGCGGCCCAGATACGCAGTATTTT
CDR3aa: CAKTTGTSGPDTQYF

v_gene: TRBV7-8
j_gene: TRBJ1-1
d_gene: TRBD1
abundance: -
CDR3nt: TGTGCCAGCAGCATACAGGGGGCCACTGAAGCTTTCTTT
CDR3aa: CASSIQGATEAFF

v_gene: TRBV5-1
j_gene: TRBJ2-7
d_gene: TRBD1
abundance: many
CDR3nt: TGCGCCAGCAGCTGGACCGGGACAGGCGGATACGAGCAGTACTTC
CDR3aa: CASSWTGTGGYEQYF

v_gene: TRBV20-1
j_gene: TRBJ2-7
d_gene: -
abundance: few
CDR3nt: TGCAGTGCTAGAGAGCGGAGCTCCTACGAGCAGTACTTC
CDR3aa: CSARERSSYEQYF

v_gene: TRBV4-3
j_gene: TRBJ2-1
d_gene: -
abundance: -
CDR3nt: TGCGCCAGCAGCCAAGATCCGGCCAATGAGCAGTTCTTC
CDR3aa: CASSQDPANEQFF

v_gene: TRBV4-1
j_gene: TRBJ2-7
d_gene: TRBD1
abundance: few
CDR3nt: TGCGCCAGCAGCCTCTGGACAGGGGAAGGGCTCGAGCAGTACTTC
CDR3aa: CASSLWTGEGLEQYF

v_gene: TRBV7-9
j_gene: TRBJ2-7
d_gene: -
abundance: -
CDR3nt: TGTGCCAGCAGCGTCAAGGGGGCCTACGAGCAGTACTTC
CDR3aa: CASSVKGAYEQYF

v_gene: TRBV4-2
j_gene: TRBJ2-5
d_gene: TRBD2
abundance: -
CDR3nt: TGTGCCAGCAGCCAAGATGTCGAAGCGGGAGGGTACCAAGAGACCCAGTGCTTC
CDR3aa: CASSQDVEAGGYQETQCF

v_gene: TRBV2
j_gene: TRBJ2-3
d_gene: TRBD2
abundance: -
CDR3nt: TGTGCCAGCAGTGACGGGTCTAGCGGGAGCACAGATACGCAGTATTTT
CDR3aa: CASSDGSSGSTDTQYF

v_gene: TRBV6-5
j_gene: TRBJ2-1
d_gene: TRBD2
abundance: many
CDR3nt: TGTGCCAGCAGTTACCATAGCGGGAGGGCCGTGTACAATGAGCAGTTCTTC
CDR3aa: CASSYHSGRAVYNEQFF

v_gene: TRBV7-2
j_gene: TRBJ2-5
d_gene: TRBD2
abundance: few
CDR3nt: TGTGCCAGCAGCTTATCTAGCGGGGGGGAAGAGACCCAGTACTTC
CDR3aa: CASSLSSGGEETQYF

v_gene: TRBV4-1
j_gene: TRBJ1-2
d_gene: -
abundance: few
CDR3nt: TGCGCCAGCAGCCAAGATCCAGGGGACGACTATGGCTACACCTTC
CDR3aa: CASSQDPGDDYGYTF

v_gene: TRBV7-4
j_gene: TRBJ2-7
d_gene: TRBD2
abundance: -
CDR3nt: TGTGCCAGCACCTTGGGGACTAGCGTTTACTACGAGCAGTACTTC
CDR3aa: CASTLGTSVYYEQYF

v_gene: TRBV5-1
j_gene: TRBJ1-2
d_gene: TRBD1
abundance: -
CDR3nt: TGCGCCAGCAGCTTGGGACAGGGAAAGGAGTTTGGCTACACCTTC
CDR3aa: CASSLGQGKEFGYTF

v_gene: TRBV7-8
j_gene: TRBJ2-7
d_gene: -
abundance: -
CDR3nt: TGTGCCAGCAGCTTAGGTTGGGGCAGGGTAGGGCACGAGCAGTACTTC
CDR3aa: CASSLGWGRVGHEQYF

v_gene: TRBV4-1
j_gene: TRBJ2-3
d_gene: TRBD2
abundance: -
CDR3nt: TGCGCCAGCAGCCAGGCGCCAGCGGGAGGCACAGATACGCAGTATTTT
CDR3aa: CASSQAPAGGTDTQYF

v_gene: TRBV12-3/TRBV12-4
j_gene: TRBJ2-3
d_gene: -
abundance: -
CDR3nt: TGTGCCAGCAGTTTTGGGGGAGCCCTCACAGATACGCAGTATTTT
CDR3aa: CASSFGGALTDTQYF

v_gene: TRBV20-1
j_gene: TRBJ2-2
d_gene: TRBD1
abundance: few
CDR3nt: TGCAGTGCTAGACTATCCGGGACAGCAACCGGGGAGCTGTTTTTT
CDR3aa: CSARLSGTATGELFF

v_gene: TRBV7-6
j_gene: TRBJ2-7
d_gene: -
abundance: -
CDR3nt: TGTGCCAGCGGACACTACTACGAGCAGTACTTC
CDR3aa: CASGHYYEQYF

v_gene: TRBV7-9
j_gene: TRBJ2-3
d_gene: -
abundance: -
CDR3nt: TGTGCCAGCAGCCCCCAGACAGATACGCAGTATTTT
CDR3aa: CASSPQTDTQYF

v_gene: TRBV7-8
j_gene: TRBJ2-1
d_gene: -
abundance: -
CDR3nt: TGTGCCAGCAGCTCCGGGCCTCGCTCCTACAATGAGCAGTTCTTC
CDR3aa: CASSSGPRSYNEQFF

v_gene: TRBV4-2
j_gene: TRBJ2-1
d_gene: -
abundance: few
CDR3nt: TGTGCCAGCAGCCAAGAGAGCTTTATCGGGAGCTCCTACAATGAGCAGTTCTTC
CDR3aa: CASSQESFIGSSYNEQFF

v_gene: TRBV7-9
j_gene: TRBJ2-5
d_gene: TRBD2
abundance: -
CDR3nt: TGTGCCAGCAGACCCGGTGGGGGGGAAGAGACCCAGTACTTC
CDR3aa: CASRPGGGEETQYF

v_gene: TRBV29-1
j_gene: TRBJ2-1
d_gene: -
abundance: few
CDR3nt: TGCAGCGTTGAGGGAAGCTCCTACAATGAGCAGTTCTTC
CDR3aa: CSVEGSSYNEQFF

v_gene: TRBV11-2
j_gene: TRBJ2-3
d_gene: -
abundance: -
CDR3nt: TGTGCCAGCAGCTTAGGTATTAGCACAGATACGCAGTATTTT
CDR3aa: CASSLGISTDTQYF

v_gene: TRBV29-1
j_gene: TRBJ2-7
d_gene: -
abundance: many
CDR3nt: TGCAGCGTTGAGGTGGACGAGCAGTACTTC
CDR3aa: CSVEVDEQYF